The source of this T cell receptor (beta chain) is a study of T cell repertoires in cytomegalovirus infection. TCRdb re-called the reads through MiXCR, storing one row per CDR3 protein. The data show some 590,000 distinct CDR3 sequences, with 40% seen just once and 48% held by the top ten. As concerns this clonotype: What it binds is unknown.

The sequence was collected from a human donor in good health (CMV status not recorded). Some clones in this sample may be carry-over from other donors' samples. Specimen: cultured PBMCs, collected from culture after CMV antigen stimulation.

The CDR3 spells CASSASGRAGDEQFF. The DNA for the CDR3 is TGTGCCAGCAGCGCAAGCGGGAGGGCCGGGGATGAGCAGTTCTTC. The chain links TRBV7-9 to TRBJ2-1, with TRBD2 matching 10 bases. The V gene's germline CDR1 is SEHNR and CDR2 FQNEAQ (reference sequence). The CDR3 is 15 amino acids. V lost 5 bases, J lost 8 bases, and 9 bases stayed unmatched.